The T cell receptor (beta chain) described here comes from a study of Graves' ophthalmopathy and Graves' hyperthyroidism. Amplification targeted the TCR beta CDR3 regions, with RNA transcripts as the source material. In the first round, RT-PCR was carried out with HTBI primers, and a multiplex PCR formed the second round. MiXCR, applied by TCRdb to the multiplex PCR reads, yields one record per CDR3 protein. This sample has roughly 220,000 distinct CDR3 sequences; about 46% occur once, and the top ten carry approximately 44%. This clonotype was counted ten times or more. This CDR3 spans 15 amino acids. The germline gives CDR1 MGHDK, CDR2 SYGVNS. The V and J ends lost 8 bases and 4 bases, in that order; junction bases with no gene match: 10.

What was sequenced was peripheral blood. The clonotype originates from an adult man with Graves' ophthalmopathy. The chain couples TRBV25-1 to TRBJ2-7, with 11 bases fitting TRBD1. The CDR3 sequence is CASGRRDRGGYEQYF. CDR3 coding DNA: TGTGCCAGCGGGCGTCGGGACAGGGGGGGGTACGAGCAGTACTTC.